These 28 T cell receptor beta chains were all obtained from the same sample, sequenced in a study of blood T cells in healthy people across ages (dated by TCRdb to the mid-2010s). The library was generated by 5' RACE. Sequencing was performed on an Illumina HiSeq 2500. A second PCR of about 7 to 12 cycles was performed with a sample-barcoded 5' primer and a J-beta primer mix. In-frame beta chains were kept once TCRdb had trimmed the public reads at Q25 with fastp and called clones with MiXCR. Rows matching on CDR3 protein sequence are summarized as one entry with the most common DNA and genes. The sample table shows around 750,000 distinct CDR3 sequences, and less than 70% are seen once. The top ten clones comprise 40% to 50% of the sample. Sequencing used blood. Receptor source: an elderly man in good health.

The chain recombines TRBV10-3 with TRBJ2-3; TRBD2 might be the D (5 bases). This CDR3 comprises 13 residues. Per germline, CDR1 ENHRY and CDR2 SYGVKD. Between the trimmed V and J ends, which lost 3 bases and 5 bases, there was a span of 9 bases. This CDR3 is CAISDAGKDTQYF. The CDR3 DNA reads TGTGCCATCAGTGACGCGGGTAAAGATACGCAGTATTTT.

V gene TRBV7-8 combines with J gene TRBJ2-3, with a possible D match to TRBD2 (6 bases). From germline, CDR1 is SGHVS and CDR2 FQNEAQ. CDR3 length equals 14 residues. V was clipped by 2 bases and J by 4 bases, with 10 bases between them. The chain's CDR3 is CASSLTGVSDTQYF. CDR3 nucleotide sequence: TGTGCCAGCAGCTTAACGGGAGTCTCAGATACGCAGTATTTT.

The sample holds a few counts of this clonotype. J is TRBJ2-5 and V is TRBV29-1; D is possibly TRBD1 (5 bases). V shed 6 bases and J shed 8 bases, with 10 bases lying between them. Looked up from germline, CDR1 is SQVTM and CDR2 is ANQGSEA. The CDR3 contains 10 residues. The CDR3: CSVQRGTQYF. The CDR3 nucleotides are TGCAGCGTCCAAAGGGGAACCCAGTACTTC. The whole variable domain, remainder taken from reference TRBV29-1 and TRBJ2-5, is SAVISQKPSRDICQRGTSLTIQCQVDSQVTMMFWYRQQPGQSLTLIATANQGSEATYESGFVIDKFPISRPNLTFSTLTVSNMSPEDSSIYLCSVQRGTQYFGPGTRLLVL.

For this clonotype: The germline gene is not matched at one end of the junction; a read error may be the cause. This sequence joins TRBV29-1 and TRBJ2-3; unclear D gene. The CDR3 has 11 amino acids. CDR1 and CDR2 from the germline V gene are SQVTM and ANQGSEA. The DNA of the CDR3 is TGCAGCGGACGTTACACAGATACGCGGTATTTT. Protein product: CSGRYTDTRYF.

Only a few counts were recorded for this clonotype. This sequence joins TRBV25-1 and TRBJ1-2; unclear D gene. V was pared by 8 bases and J by 3 bases, with 10 bases between. Germline loops: CDR1 MGHDK, CDR2 SYGVNS. The CDR3 is made up of 12 amino acids. The CDR3 bases are TGTGCCAGCCAGGTCGAGTACTATGGCTACACCTTC. This sequence encodes CASQVEYYGYTF.

V gene TRBV4-1 combines with J gene TRBJ2-4, with TRBD2 matching over 7 bases. Germline V gene data show CDR1 as MGHRA and CDR2 as YSYEKL. V lost 1 base, J lost 0 bases, and 9 bases stayed unmatched. The CDR3 has 18 amino acids. Here the CDR3 reads CASSQGVVAGLAKNIQYF. Here the CDR3 DNA reads TGCGCCAGCAGCCAAGGGGTGGTAGCGGGCCTAGCCAAAAACATTCAGTACTTC.

V gene TRBV12-5 combines with J gene TRBJ2-7; tentative D call: TRBD1 (5 bases). The germline gives CDR1 LGHNT, CDR2 FRNRAP. Trimming took 0 bases from V and 2 from J, leaving 11 bases between them. The CDR3 is made up of 15 amino acids. CDR3 bases: TGTGCTAGTGGTTTGGTACTGGACACAACCTACGAGCAGTACTTC. This encodes CASGLVLDTTYEQYF.

The chain combines TRBV6-6 with TRBJ1-5, with D perhaps TRBD1 (5 bases). V lost 11 bases and J 1 base, leaving 12 bases between the germline ends. Germline CDR1 reads MNHNY; CDR2 reads SVGAGI (reference sequence). This CDR3 contains 13 residues. CDR3: CAATRASNQPQHF. The CDR3 DNA follows: TGTGCCGCCACCAGGGCGAGCAATCAGCCCCAGCATTTT.

This chain uses TRBV25-1 with TRBJ2-5, with D perhaps TRBD2 (6 bases). The CDR3 length is 13 residues. Per the germline V gene, CDR1 is MGHDK and CDR2 is SYGVNS. Trimming removed 5 bases at V and 4 bases at J, with 11 bases between. The CDR3 nucleotides are TGTGCCAGCAGTCATAGCGGTAGAGAGACCCAGTACTTC. It specifies CASSHSGRETQYF.

This clonotype was found a few times. The chain uses TRBV7-3 and TRBJ2-1; D remains ambiguous. This CDR3 is built from 12 residues. Trimming left V 5 bases short and J 9 bases short, with 11 bases between. Germline CDR1 SGHTA, CDR2 FQGTGA. For the CDR3, the DNA is TGTGCCAGCAGCACCCCACGAGGTGAGCAGTTCTTC. Translation: CASSTPRGEQFF.

The chain recombines TRBV12-3 or TRBV12-4 with TRBJ2-3, with TRBD2 matching 9 bases. The CDR3 runs 15 residues. Trimming cost V 8 bases and J 1 base; bases outside gene matches: 7. CDR3 sequence reads: CASGVGGRGTDTQYF. The CDR3 DNA reads TGTGCCAGCGGGGTCGGCGGGAGGGGCACAGATACGCAGTATTTT.

Turning to this clonotype: Sequence at one end of the junction differs from germline and may be a read error. The J gene is TRBJ2-1, the V gene TRBV4-2, with 7 bases that match TRBD2. The CDR3 runs 16 residues. Germline CDR1 and CDR2: LGHNA and YNFKEQ. CDR3 coding DNA: TGCGCCAGCAGCCAAGATCTGGCTAGCGGCACAGATGAGCAGTTCTTC. It encodes CASSQDLASGTDEQFF.

V and J are TRBV9 and TRBJ1-2, with 8 bases matching TRBD1. The CDR3 is 15 amino acids. V was pared by 0 bases and J by 4 bases, with 5 bases of the junction left unmatched. Germline V gene lookup returns CDR1 SGDLS and CDR2 YYNGEE. CDR3 loop: CASSVAEDRVYGYTF. Here the CDR3 DNA reads TGTGCCAGCAGCGTAGCAGAGGACAGGGTCTATGGCTACACCTTC.

V and J are TRBV10-3 and TRBJ2-7; tentative D call: TRBD1 (5 bases). There are 14 residues in the CDR3. The germline gives CDR1 ENHRY, CDR2 SYGVKD. With 2 bases removed from V and 2 bases from J, the gap between germline ends came to 10 bases. CDR3 region: CAISEGQGAYEQYF. As DNA, the CDR3 is TGTGCCATCAGTGAGGGGCAGGGTGCCTACGAGCAGTACTTC.

Written as DNA, the CDR3 is TGTGCCAGCAGTTTCACAGGGCCCGAGCAGTACTTC. This translates into CASSFTGPEQYF. This rearrangement joins TRBV12-3 or TRBV12-4 to TRBJ2-7; D perhaps matches TRBD1 (6 bases). Trimming left V 3 bases short and J 6 bases short, with 9 bases between. The CDR3 covers 12 residues.

For this clonotype: The junction departs from the called germline gene at one end, perhaps through a read error. The J gene is TRBJ2-1, the V gene TRBV7-9; D gene unclear. Looked up from germline, CDR1 is SEHNR and CDR2 is FQNEAQ (reference sequence). CDR3 length: 13 residues. For the CDR3, the DNA is TGTGCCGGCAGCCCCGGCCCCTACAATGAGCAGTTCTTC. Translating gives CAGSPGPYNEQFF. Together with reference TRBV7-9 and TRBJ2-1, the CDR3 gives the full variable domain: DTGVSQNPRHKITKRGQNVTFRCDPISEHNRLYWYRQTLGQGPEFLTYFQNEAQLEKSRLLSDRFSAERPKGSFSTLEIQRTEQGDSAMYLCAGSPGPYNEQFFGPGTRLTVL.

The genes are TRBV29-1 and TRBJ2-1; 10 positions match TRBD2. CDR1 is SQVTM and CDR2 is ANQGSEA in the germline V gene. J was trimmed by 10 bases and V by 3 bases; bases with no gene match: 9. The CDR3 runs to 14 residues. CDR3 coding DNA: TGCAGCGTTGATTGGCTAGCGGGAGCGGGAGAGCAGTTCTTC. Its translation: CSVDWLAGAGEQFF.

V and J are TRBV7-8 and TRBJ1-2, with D tentatively TRBD1 (5 bases). Germline lookup yields CDR1 SGHVS and CDR2 FQNEAQ. This CDR3 region has 14 residues. Between the trimmed V and J ends, which lost 5 bases and 5 bases, there was a span of 15 bases. The CDR3 DNA reads as TGTGCCAGCAGCCCTACCCGGGGCGAGTATGGCTACACCTTC. It translates to CASSPTRGEYGYTF.

The V call is TRBV20-1, the J call TRBJ1-6; tentatively, D is TRBD1 (5 bases). The CDR3 extends over 15 amino acids. V was clipped by 0 bases and J by 3 bases, with 9 bases between them. The germline V gene has CDR1 DFQATT and CDR2 SNEGSKA (reference sequence). DNA of the CDR3: TGCAGTGCTAGAGATCTGCAGGGCTATAATTCACCCCTCCACTTT. This encodes CSARDLQGYNSPLHF.

The rearrangement joins TRBV5-1 to TRBJ1-1; D may be TRBD1 (5 bases). The CDR3 consists of 13 residues. V was shortened by 3 bases and J by 8 bases, with 14 bases between the two germline ends. Germline-derived CDR1 and CDR2 are SGHRS and YFSETQ. The CDR3 DNA follows: TGCGCCAGCAGCTCCAGCGGGGGGGGAGAAGCTTTCTTT. The encoded protein is CASSSSGGGEAFF.

This clonotype came up a few times. V is TRBV9 and J is TRBJ2-6; no clear D. Germline loops: CDR1 SGDLS, CDR2 YYNGEE. V lost 6 bases, J lost 4 bases, and 11 bases lay in between. The CDR3 loop spans 14 amino acids. CDR3 loop: CASTYTAGANVLTF. The CDR3 nucleotides read TGTGCCAGCACCTACACCGCGGGGGCCAACGTCCTGACTTTC.

V and J are TRBV6-1 and TRBJ2-2, with 8 bases aligning to TRBD1. The CDR3 spans 17 residues. Germline V gives CDR1 MNHNS, CDR2 SASEGT. J lost 1 base, V lost 6 bases, and 10 bases had no gene match. CDR3 amino acids: CASSGQGWGVNTGELFF. The CDR3 DNA follows: TGTGCCAGCAGCGGACAGGGATGGGGTGTGAACACCGGGGAGCTGTTTTTT.

In its sample, this clonotype was seen a few times. This rearrangement joins TRBV3-1 to TRBJ2-3; a possible D gene is TRBD1 (5 bases). CDR3 length: 14 residues. Germline loops: CDR1 LGHDT, CDR2 YNNKEL (reference sequence). V dropped 5 bases and J dropped 6 bases, with 15 bases sitting between them. The DNA of the CDR3 is TGTGCCAGCAGCACAACCACACACAGGGATACGCAGTATTTT. Translating it yields CASSTTTHRDTQYF.

V usage is TRBV5-1 and J usage is TRBJ2-1; 7 nucleotides agree with TRBD1. Germline V gives CDR1 SGHRS, CDR2 YFSETQ. Trimming at V came to 4 bases and at J to 5 bases, leaving 12 bases not matched to a gene. The length of the CDR3 is 16 residues. CDR3 sequence (DNA): TGCGCCAGCAGCGTACTAGACAGGGTAGTCAACAATGAGCAGTTCTTC. Its protein is CASSVLDRVVNNEQFF.

In its sample, this clonotype was seen once. The V and J genes are TRBV29-1 and TRBJ2-1; 8 bases match TRBD2. This CDR3 comprises 15 residues. CDR1 and CDR2 (germline): SQVTM, ANQGSEA. Unmatched junction bases numbered 14, after V lost 4 bases and J lost 9 bases. Written as DNA, the CDR3 is TGCAGCGTTGGGGGAGCGGGAGACAGGTGGGCTGAGCAGTTCTTC. Its translation is CSVGGAGDRWAEQFF.

The chain is built from TRBV11-2 and TRBJ2-5; no firm D call. Germline values: CDR1 SGHAT, CDR2 FQNNGV. The CDR3 has 15 amino acids. With 5 bases removed from V and 7 bases from J, the gap between germline ends came to 20 bases. The CDR3 DNA follows: TGTGCCAGCAGCGTAGCCCCGGTCTTCCCATGGACCCAGTACTTC. This codes for CASSVAPVFPWTQYF.

Turning to this clonotype: An end of the junction differs from the germline gene, which may be a read error. The rearrangement links TRBV27 to TRBJ2-7, with 9 bases lining up with TRBD1. Germline CDR1 is MNHEY and CDR2 is SMNVEV (reference sequence). The CDR3 runs 16 residues. CDR3 nucleotides: TGTGCCAGCAGTCTATCGACCGGGACAGGGATCTACGAGCAGTACTTC. It encodes CASSLSTGTGIYEQYF.

This clonotype showed up just once. The chain links TRBV28 to TRBJ1-2, with TRBD1 matching 7 bases. From germline, CDR1 is MDHEN and CDR2 SYDVKM. The CDR3 is 14 amino acids. Trimming cost V 3 bases and J 7 bases; bases outside gene matches: 8. The CDR3 coding sequence is TGTGCCAGCAGTTTTCCGGCAGGGGGACCTGGCTACACCTTC. Translating it yields CASSFPAGGPGYTF.